The sequence of this TCR beta chain was determined in a study of blood T cell repertoires in COVID-19. For the study at large: Acute and convalescent COVID-19 samples came from the United States, Italy and Spain. PBMCs, B-cell-depleted T cells, or T cells were the source of the cDNA or gDNA that made up the material.

Per the authors' pipeline: Nucleated cell number was recorded as an estimate derived from reference gene primer amplification. Assay used: immunoSEQ multiplex PCR; TCRdb lists only in-frame clones, some missing. That table is the source of V, J and clone size, and D and trimming were worked out from the DNA. The sample holds 80,000 to 130,000 clones, approximately 91% seen once. Per the germline V gene, CDR1 is SNHLY and CDR2 is FYNNEI. Trimming shortened V by 6 bases and J by 7 bases, and 7 bases separated the two germline ends. The CDR3 spans 10 residues. V is TRBV2 and J is TRBJ2-7; no reliable D call. The receptor was isolated from a woman between 55 and 75 years old with acute or convalescent COVID-19. The sample taken for sequencing was peripheral blood. CDR3 bases: TGTGCCAGCAGGATTCTAGAGCAGTACGTC. Amino acid sequence: CASRILEQYV.